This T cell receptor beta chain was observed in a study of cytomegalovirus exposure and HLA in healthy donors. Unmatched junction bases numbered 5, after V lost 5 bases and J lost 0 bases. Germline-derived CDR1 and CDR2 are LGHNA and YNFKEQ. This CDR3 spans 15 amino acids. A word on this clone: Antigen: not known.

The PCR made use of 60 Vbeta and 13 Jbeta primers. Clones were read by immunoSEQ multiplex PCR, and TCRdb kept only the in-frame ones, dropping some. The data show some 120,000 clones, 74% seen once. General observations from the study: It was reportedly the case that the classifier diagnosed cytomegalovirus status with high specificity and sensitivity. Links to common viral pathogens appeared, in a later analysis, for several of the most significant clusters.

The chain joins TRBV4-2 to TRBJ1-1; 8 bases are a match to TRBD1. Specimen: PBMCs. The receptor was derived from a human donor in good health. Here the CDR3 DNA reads TGTGCCAGCAGCATTGGACAGGGAATGAACACTGAAGCTTTCTTT. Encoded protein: CASSIGQGMNTEAFF.